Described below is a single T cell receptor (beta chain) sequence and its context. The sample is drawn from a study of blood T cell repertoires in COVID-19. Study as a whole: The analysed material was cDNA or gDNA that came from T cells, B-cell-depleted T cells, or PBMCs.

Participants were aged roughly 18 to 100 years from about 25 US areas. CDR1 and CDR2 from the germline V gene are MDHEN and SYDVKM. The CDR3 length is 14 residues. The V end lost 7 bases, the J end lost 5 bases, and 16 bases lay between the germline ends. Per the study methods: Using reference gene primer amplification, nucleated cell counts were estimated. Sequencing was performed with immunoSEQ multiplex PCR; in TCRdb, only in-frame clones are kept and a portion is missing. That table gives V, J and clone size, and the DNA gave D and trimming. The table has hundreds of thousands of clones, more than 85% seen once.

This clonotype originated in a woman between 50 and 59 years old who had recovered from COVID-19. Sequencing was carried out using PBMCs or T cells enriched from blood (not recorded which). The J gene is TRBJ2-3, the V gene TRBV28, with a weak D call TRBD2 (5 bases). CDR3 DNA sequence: TGTGCCAGCAAATCACGGGGTGGCATAGATACGCAGTATTTT. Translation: CASKSRGGIDTQYF.